Below, 6 T cell receptor beta chains from the same sample are listed, as sequenced in a study of beta chain features in type 1 diabetes. Broader study findings: Patients with Type 1 diabetes showed moderately but significantly shorter TCRB CDR3s in all four CD4+ subsets.

Their recognized antigens are unknown. Isolated RNA was reverse transcribed in full, so expressed TCRB transcripts were sequenced. Measured with immunoSEQ multiplex PCR; TCRdb has only the in-frame clones, and not every one. The table shows around 250,000 clones, with roughly 14% occurring only once. The material sequenced was naive CD4+ T cells from blood. These TCRs come from a young man with type 1 diabetes.

V is TRBV11-2 and J is TRBJ1-6; 7 bases are shared with TRBD1. Germline trimming cut 5 bases from V and 9 bases from J; bases unmatched to any gene: 10. The CDR3 contains 15 residues. Looked up from germline, CDR1 is SGHAT and CDR2 is FQNNGV. The CDR3 DNA sequence: TGTGCCAGCAGCGCCCAGACAGGGCTGGTTTCACCCCTCCACTTT. Translated, it gives CASSAQTGLVSPLHF.

This chain connects TRBV12-5 to TRBJ1-2; perhaps TRBD1 as D (6 bases). The CDR3 runs to 14 residues. Per germline, CDR1 LGHNT and CDR2 FRNRAP. The germline V and J ends were trimmed by 0 bases and 6 bases, with 11 bases remaining between them. CDR3 DNA sequence: TGTGCTAGTGGTTTGGTACGTGGGGGCGATGGCTACACCTTC. It codes for CASGLVRGGDGYTF.

Regarding this clone: Different DNA sequences within this sample yield the same CDR3. The chain couples TRBV30 to TRBJ2-3, with 8 bases matching TRBD2. Germline CDR1 GTSNPN, CDR2 SVGIG (reference sequence). This CDR3 has 13 residues. The V segment lost 4 bases and the J segment 0 bases; nucleotides outside the gene matches: 0. The chain's CDR3 is CAWTSGSTDTQYF. CDR3 nucleotide sequence: TGTGCCTGGACTAGCGGGAGCACAGATACGCAGTATTTT.

The V gene is TRBV5-1, the J gene TRBJ2-5, with D possibly TRBD1 on 5 matching bases. Germline CDR1 is SGHRS and CDR2 is YFSETQ. V shed 0 bases and J shed 4 bases, with 16 bases lying between them. The length of the CDR3 is 16 residues. DNA for the CDR3: TGCGCCAGCAGCTTGGGAACTGTCAGGGCACCAGAGACCCAGTACTTC. This encodes CASSLGTVRAPETQYF.

The chain couples TRBV4-1 to TRBJ2-1; 13 bases align to TRBD2. The germline gives CDR1 MGHRA, CDR2 YSYEKL. The CDR3 contains 16 residues. Trimming cost V 3 bases and J 4 bases; bases outside gene matches: 3. As DNA, the CDR3 is TGCGCCAGCAGCCACCAACTAGCGGGAGGGTACAATGAGCAGTTCTTC. Protein: CASSHQLAGGYNEQFF.

The table lists this clone with a few counts. The chain links TRBV7-2 to TRBJ2-3; 12 bases fit TRBD2. Trimming took 5 bases from V and 5 from J; bases not matched to a gene: 5. Germline-derived CDR1 and CDR2 are SGHTA and FQGNSA. This CDR3 has 15 residues. The CDR3 protein is CASSILAGGGDTQYF. CDR3 DNA sequence: TGTGCCAGCAGCATACTAGCGGGAGGAGGAGATACGCAGTATTTT.